The following is a TCR beta chain sequence with its context. Its antigen is undetermined. In germline, CDR1 is MNHEY, CDR2 SMNVEV (reference sequence). Deletions cut 4 bases from V and 7 bases from J, with 13 bases between. The length of the CDR3 is 14 residues. The data were taken from a study of cytomegalovirus exposure and HLA in healthy donors. Findings and caveats of the study: Researchers reportedly found TCR beta sequences accurately predicted most subjects' HLA-A and HLA-B alleles. Specific recognition of CMV antigens was confirmed in vitro for a few chains (all CMV-associated). What a later analysis showed was that several of the most significant clusters appeared linked to common viral pathogens.

The PCR was carried out with 60 Vbeta primers and 13 Jbeta primers. Using immunoSEQ multiplex PCR, the repertoire was profiled, and TCRdb retains in-frame clones only, with some absent. The data hold roughly 100,000 clones, with roughly 70% observed a single time. The chain joins TRBV27 to TRBJ1-4; D not certain. The source is a man between 40 and 49 years old in good health and CMV-seronegative. The sequenced sample consisted of PBMCs. DNA of the CDR3: TGTGCCAGCAGTTCTAGCCTTCCTGGTGAAAAACTGTTTTTT. Encoded protein: CASSSSLPGEKLFF.